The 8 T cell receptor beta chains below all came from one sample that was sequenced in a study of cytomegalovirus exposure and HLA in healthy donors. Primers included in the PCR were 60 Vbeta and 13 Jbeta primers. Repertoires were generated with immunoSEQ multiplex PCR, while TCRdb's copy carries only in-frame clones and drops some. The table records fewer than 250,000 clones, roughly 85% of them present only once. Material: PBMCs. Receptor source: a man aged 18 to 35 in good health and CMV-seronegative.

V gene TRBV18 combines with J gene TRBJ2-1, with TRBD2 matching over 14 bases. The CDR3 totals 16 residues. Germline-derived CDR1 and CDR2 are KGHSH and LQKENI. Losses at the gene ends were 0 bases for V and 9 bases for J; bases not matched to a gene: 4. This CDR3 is CASSPPAGTSGSEQFF. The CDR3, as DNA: TGTGCCAGCTCACCACCGGCCGGGACTAGCGGGAGTGAGCAGTTCTTC.

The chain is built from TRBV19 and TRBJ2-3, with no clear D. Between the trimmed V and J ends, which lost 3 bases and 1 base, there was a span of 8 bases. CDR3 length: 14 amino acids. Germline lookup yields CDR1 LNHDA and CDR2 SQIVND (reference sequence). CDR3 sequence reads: CASSIFRGTDTQYF. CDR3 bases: TGTGCCAGTAGTATCTTCCGGGGCACAGATACGCAGTATTTT.

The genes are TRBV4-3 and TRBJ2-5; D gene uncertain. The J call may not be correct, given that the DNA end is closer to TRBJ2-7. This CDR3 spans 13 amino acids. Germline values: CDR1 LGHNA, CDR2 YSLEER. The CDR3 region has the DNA TGCGCCAGCAGCCAAGATCTTGGTTTCGAGCAGTACTTC. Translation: CASSQDLGFEQYF.

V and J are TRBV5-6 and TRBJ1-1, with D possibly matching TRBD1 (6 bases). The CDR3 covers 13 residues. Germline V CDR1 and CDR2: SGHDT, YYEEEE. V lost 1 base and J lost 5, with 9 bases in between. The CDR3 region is CASSLNTGTEAFF. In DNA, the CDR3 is TGTGCCAGCAGCTTGAACACAGGGACTGAAGCTTTCTTT.

CDR3 in DNA: TGTGCCAGCAGTTTCCGGGAAAAACTGTTTTTT. As protein: CASSFREKLFF. The J gene is TRBJ1-4, the V gene TRBV6-5, with unresolved D. The CDR3 totals 11 residues. The V and J ends lost 4 bases and 8 bases respectively, with 5 bases between them. The germline gives CDR1 MNHEY, CDR2 SVGAGI.

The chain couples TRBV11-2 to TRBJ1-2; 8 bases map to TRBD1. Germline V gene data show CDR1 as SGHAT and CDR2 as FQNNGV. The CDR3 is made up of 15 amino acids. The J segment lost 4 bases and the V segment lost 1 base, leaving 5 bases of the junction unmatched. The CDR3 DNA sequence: TGTGCCAGCAGCTTAGCACCAGGGGGCGGCTATGGCTACACCTTC. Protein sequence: CASSLAPGGGYGYTF.

Here the CDR3 DNA reads TGTGCCAGCAGTTTCCAGACAGGAGGTAATGAAAAACTGTTTTTT. Its translation: CASSFQTGGNEKLFF. The chain employs TRBV28 and TRBJ1-4; TRBD1 might be the D (6 bases). Germline loops: CDR1 MDHEN, CDR2 SYDVKM. V was trimmed by 3 bases and J by 4 bases, leaving 12 bases between them. This CDR3 comprises 15 residues.

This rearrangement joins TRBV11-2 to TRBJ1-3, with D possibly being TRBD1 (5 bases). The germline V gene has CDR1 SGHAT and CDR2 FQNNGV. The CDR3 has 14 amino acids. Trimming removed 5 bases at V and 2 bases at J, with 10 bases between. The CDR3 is CASSMGGAGNTIYF. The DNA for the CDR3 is TGTGCCAGCAGCATGGGAGGGGCTGGAAACACCATATATTTT.